The 17 T cell receptor beta chains below come from one sample, sequenced in a study of CD8 T cells in Susac syndrome. Reverse transcription of 0.5 to 1 ug RNA was performed with random hexamers. TCRdb reprocessed the immunoSEQ multiplex PCR reads via MiXCR and lists one record per CDR3 protein. The data contain around 180,000 distinct CDR3 sequences, 90% to 95% of them singletons. Sequencing was done on a sample of CD8+ T cells from PBMCs. The source is a human donor with multiple sclerosis.

V is TRBV2 and J is TRBJ2-7; D is unclear. The CDR3 runs 12 residues. V lost 7 bases and J 5 bases, leaving 12 bases between the germline ends. In germline, CDR1 is SNHLY, CDR2 FYNNEI. This chain's CDR3 is CASKSGRDEQYF. The CDR3, as DNA: TGTGCCAGCAAATCAGGAAGGGACGAGCAGTACTTC.

The chain joins TRBV9 to TRBJ2-1, with D uncertain. CDR3 length: 13 residues. Deletions cut 0 bases from V and 10 bases from J, with 11 bases between. Germline values: CDR1 SGDLS, CDR2 YYNGEE. The CDR3 DNA follows: TGTGCCAGCAGCGTAGGTATTAGTTCGGAGCAGTTCTTC. Translation gives CASSVGISSEQFF.

This clonotype is a singleton in its sample. CDR3 in amino acids: CSVTSGNTEAFF. The CDR3 DNA sequence: TGCAGCGTAACGTCAGGGAACACTGAAGCTTTCTTT. The chain has TRBV29-1 and TRBJ1-1, with no clear D. Trimming took 6 bases from V and 1 from J, leaving 9 bases between them. The CDR3 is 12 amino acids. Germline-derived CDR1 and CDR2 are SQVTM and ANQGSEA.

A few counts support this clonotype. This sequence joins TRBV10-3 and TRBJ2-1; 8 nucleotides line up with TRBD2. From germline, CDR1 is ENHRY and CDR2 SYGVKD. J gave up 5 bases and V 4 bases, and 10 bases lay outside the gene matches. CDR3 length: 16 residues. The CDR3: CAISARDGRADNEQFF. CDR3 nucleotide sequence: TGTGCCATCAGTGCGCGCGACGGGAGGGCCGACAATGAGCAGTTCTTC.

V gene TRBV20-1 combines with J gene TRBJ2-1; 12 bases are a match to TRBD2. The V segment lost 6 bases and the J segment 4 bases; nucleotides outside the gene matches: 4. The CDR3 contains 14 residues. Germline CDR1 DFQATT, CDR2 SNEGSKA (reference sequence). This CDR3 reads CSARTSGEYNEQFF. DNA for the CDR3: TGCAGTGCAAGGACTAGCGGGGAATACAATGAGCAGTTCTTC.

The chain joins TRBV6-5 to TRBJ2-1; unclear D gene. The CDR3 length is 17 residues. Between the trimmed V and J ends, which lost 0 bases and 9 bases, there was a span of 21 bases. Germline CDR1 MNHEY, CDR2 SVGAGI. The CDR3 sequence is CASSYSKVGAPSIEQFF. CDR3 nucleotides: TGTGCCAGCAGTTACTCGAAGGTTGGTGCCCCCTCAATTGAGCAGTTCTTC.

V usage is TRBV7-9 and J usage is TRBJ1-5; possibly TRBD1 for D (5 bases). CDR3 size: 14 residues. Germline CDR1 reads SEHNR; CDR2 reads FQNEAQ (reference sequence). Trimming took 5 bases from V and 5 from J, leaving 13 bases between them. The CDR3: CASSGDEGHQPQHF. CDR3 nucleotides: TGTGCCAGCAGCGGGGACGAGGGCCATCAGCCCCAGCATTTT.

This clonotype was recorded only once. The chain has TRBV14 and TRBJ2-6; D gene unclear. The CDR3 totals 17 residues. V was cut by 3 bases and J by 3 bases, with 15 bases left in between. Germline values: CDR1 SGHDN, CDR2 FVKESK. CDR3 sequence (DNA): TGTGCCAGCAGCCACGGTAGTCTCCCCAGTGGGGCCAACGTCCTGACTTTC. This encodes CASSHGSLPSGANVLTF.

J is TRBJ2-7 and V is TRBV30; D is uncertain. The CDR3 length is 13 residues. Germline V gene sequence: CDR1 GTSNPN, CDR2 SVGIG (reference sequence). Trimming removed 4 bases from V and 6 bases from J, with 16 bases in between. CDR3 protein: CAWNPVPLREQYF. Written as DNA, the CDR3 is TGTGCCTGGAACCCCGTTCCCCTACGCGAGCAGTACTTC. Full variable domain (remainder filled in from reference TRBV30 and TRBJ2-7): SQTIHQWPATLVQPVGSPLSLECTVEGTSNPNLYWYRQAAGRGLQLLFYSVGIGQISSEVPQNLSASRPQDRQFILSSKKLLLSDSGFYLCAWNPVPLREQYFGPGTRLTVT.

This clonotype was counted once. This chain uses TRBV25-1 with TRBJ1-1, with TRBD1 matching 7 bases. Trimming removed 0 bases from V and 5 bases from J; junction bases left unmatched: 9. CDR3 length: 16 amino acids. CDR1 and CDR2 from the germline V gene are MGHDK and SYGVNS. The CDR3, as DNA: TGTGCCAGCAGTGAATATTACGACAGGGATGGAACTGAAGCTTTCTTT. This codes for CASSEYYDRDGTEAFF.

The CDR3 DNA sequence: TGTGCCAGCAGGCCCGGACTAACCACCTACAATGAGCAGTTCTTC. This gives the protein CASRPGLTTYNEQFF. The chain links TRBV2 to TRBJ2-1; D is perhaps TRBD2 (6 bases). Germline V gene data show CDR1 as SNHLY and CDR2 as FYNNEI. CDR3 length: 15 residues. With 6 bases removed from V and 2 bases from J, the gap between germline ends came to 14 bases.

The CDR3 spells CASSLEERVGNQPQHF. The CDR3 region has the DNA TGCGCCAGCAGCCTAGAGGAGAGGGTAGGGAATCAGCCCCAGCATTTT. This chain uses TRBV4-1 with TRBJ1-5; D is undetermined. Germline V gives CDR1 MGHRA, CDR2 YSYEKL. Trimming cost V 4 bases and J 4 bases, with 17 bases left between them. The length of the CDR3 is 16 residues.

The chain carries TRBV12-3 or TRBV12-4 and TRBJ2-7; TRBD1 matches at 8 bases. The CDR3 contains 14 residues. Trimming at V came to 5 bases and at J to 5 bases, leaving 8 bases not matched to a gene. CDR3 bases: TGTGCCAGCAGTCTACAGGGGGTCAAGGACGAGCAGTACTTC. Its translation: CASSLQGVKDEQYF.

The genes are TRBV7-8 and TRBJ2-7; 11 nucleotides line up with TRBD1. The J segment lost 2 bases and the V segment lost 5 bases, leaving 2 bases of the junction unmatched. This CDR3 contains 14 residues. From germline, CDR1 is SGHVS and CDR2 FQNEAQ. CDR3 nucleotide sequence: TGTGCCAGCAGCACGGGACAGGGGGCCTACGAGCAGTACTTC. Protein sequence: CASSTGQGAYEQYF.

The chain employs TRBV29-1 and TRBJ2-2; 8 bases are a match to TRBD2. This CDR3 comprises 17 residues. Germline V lookup: CDR1 SQVTM, CDR2 ANQGSEA. V dropped 2 bases and J dropped 6; count of bases not matched to a gene: 14. The DNA of the CDR3 is TGCAGCGTTGAAATTTTGGGAGGGACTAGAATGTCCGGGGAGCTGTTTTTT. Encoded protein: CSVEILGGTRMSGELFF.

The J gene is TRBJ2-2, the V gene TRBV6-5; perhaps TRBD1 as D (6 bases). Germline-derived CDR1 and CDR2 are MNHEY and SVGAGI. The CDR3 runs to 15 residues. V shed 7 bases and J shed 2 bases, with 14 bases lying between them. CDR3 loop: CASTPTGFNTGELFF. The CDR3 nucleotides are TGTGCCAGCACCCCAACAGGGTTCAACACCGGGGAGCTGTTTTTT.

The V gene is TRBV29-1, the J gene TRBJ1-2, with D unresolved. Germline loops: CDR1 SQVTM, CDR2 ANQGSEA. CDR3 size: 12 residues. Trimming shortened V by 4 bases and J by 5 bases, and 11 bases separated the two germline ends. The chain's CDR3 is CSVVVGEYGYTF. In nucleotides, the CDR3 is TGCAGCGTTGTCGTCGGGGAATATGGCTACACCTTC.